The source of this T cell receptor (beta chain) is a study of T cells after yellow fever vaccination. Deletions cut 8 bases from V and 2 bases from J, with 8 bases between. Per germline, CDR1 SEHNR and CDR2 FQNEAQ (reference sequence). The CDR3 extends over 12 amino acids. They built TCR cDNA with 5'RACE template switching, a step that put in a universal primer site and UMIs. TCRdb fed the 5' RACE reads into MiXCR, producing one record per CDR3 protein. The repertoire holds 50,000 to 60,000 distinct CDR3 sequences, with 4.5% to 6% as singletons. This specimen was PBMCs, either bulk or a sorted T-cell subset (CD4+, CD8+, memory, or dextramer-sorted; not recorded which), taken on the day of the yellow fever booster vaccination. This sequence joins TRBV7-9 and TRBJ2-3, with D maybe TRBD2 (5 bases). The receptor was isolated from a man younger than 35 who received the YFV17D yellow fever vaccine. The CDR3 bases are TGTGCCAGCGGACTTCTCACAGATACGCAGTATTTT. Translating it yields CASGLLTDTQYF.